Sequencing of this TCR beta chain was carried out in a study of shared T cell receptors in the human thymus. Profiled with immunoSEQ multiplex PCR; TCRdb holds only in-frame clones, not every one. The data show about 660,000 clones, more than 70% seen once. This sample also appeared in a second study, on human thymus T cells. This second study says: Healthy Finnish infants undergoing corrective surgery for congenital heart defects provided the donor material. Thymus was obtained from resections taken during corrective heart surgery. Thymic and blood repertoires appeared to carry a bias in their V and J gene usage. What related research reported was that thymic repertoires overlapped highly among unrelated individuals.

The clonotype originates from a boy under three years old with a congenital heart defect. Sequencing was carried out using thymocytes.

The CDR3 DNA reads as TGTGCCAGCTCACGTTGTGACAGGGGCCAAGAGACCCAGTACTTC. This gives the protein CASSRCDRGQETQYF. The chain couples TRBV18 to TRBJ2-5; the match to TRBD1 covers 8 bases. The germline gives CDR1 KGHSH, CDR2 LQKENI. V was clipped by 4 bases and J by 1 base; unmatched bases: 5. The CDR3 is 15 amino acids. The whole variable domain, filled in from reference TRBV18 and TRBJ2-5, reads NAGVMQNPRHLVRRRGQEARLRCSPMKGHSHVYWYRQLPEEGLKFMVYLQKENIIDESGMPKERFSAEFPKEGPSILRIQQVVRGDSAAYFCASSRCDRGQETQYFGPGTRLLVL.